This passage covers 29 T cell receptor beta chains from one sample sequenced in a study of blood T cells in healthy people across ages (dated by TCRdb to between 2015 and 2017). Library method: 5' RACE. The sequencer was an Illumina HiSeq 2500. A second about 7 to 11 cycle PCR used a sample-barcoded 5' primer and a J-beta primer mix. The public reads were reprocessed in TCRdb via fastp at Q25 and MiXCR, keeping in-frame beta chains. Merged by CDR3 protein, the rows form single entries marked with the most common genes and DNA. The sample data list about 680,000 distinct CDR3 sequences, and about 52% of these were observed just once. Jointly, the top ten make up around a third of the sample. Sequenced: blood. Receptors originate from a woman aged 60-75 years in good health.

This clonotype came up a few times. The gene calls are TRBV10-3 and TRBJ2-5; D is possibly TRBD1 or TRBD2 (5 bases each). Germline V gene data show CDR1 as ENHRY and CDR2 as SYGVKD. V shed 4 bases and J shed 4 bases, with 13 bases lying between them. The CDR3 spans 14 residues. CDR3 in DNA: TGTGCCATCAGTGTAGGCAGGGAGAGAGAGACCCAGTACTTC. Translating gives CAISVGRERETQYF.

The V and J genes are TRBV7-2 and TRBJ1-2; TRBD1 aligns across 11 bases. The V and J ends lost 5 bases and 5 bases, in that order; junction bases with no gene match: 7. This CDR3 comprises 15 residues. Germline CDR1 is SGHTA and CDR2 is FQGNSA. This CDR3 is CASSQDRGLPYGYTF. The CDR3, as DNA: TGTGCCAGCAGCCAGGACAGGGGGCTCCCTTATGGCTACACCTTC.

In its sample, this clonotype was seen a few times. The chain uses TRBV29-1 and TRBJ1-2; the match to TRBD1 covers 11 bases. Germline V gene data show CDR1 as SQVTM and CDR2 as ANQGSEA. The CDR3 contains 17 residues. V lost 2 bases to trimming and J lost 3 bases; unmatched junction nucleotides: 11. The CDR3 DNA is TGCAGCGTTGAATCAGGCGGGACAGGGGGAACTCACTATGGCTACACCTTC. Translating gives CSVESGGTGGTHYGYTF.

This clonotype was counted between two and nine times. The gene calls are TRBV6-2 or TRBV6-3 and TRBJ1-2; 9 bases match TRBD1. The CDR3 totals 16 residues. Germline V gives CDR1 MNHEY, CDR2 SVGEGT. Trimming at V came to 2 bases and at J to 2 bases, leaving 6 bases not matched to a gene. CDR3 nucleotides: TGTGCCAGCAGTTACATTCAGGACAGGGGAAACTATGGCTACACCTTC. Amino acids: CASSYIQDRGNYGYTF.

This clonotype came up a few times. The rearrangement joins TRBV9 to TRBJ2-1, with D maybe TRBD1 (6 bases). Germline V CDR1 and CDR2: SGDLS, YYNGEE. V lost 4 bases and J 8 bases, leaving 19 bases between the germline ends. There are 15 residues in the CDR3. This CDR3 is CASSSGTQPWDEQFF. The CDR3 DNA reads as TGTGCCAGCAGCTCCGGGACACAACCTTGGGATGAGCAGTTCTTC.

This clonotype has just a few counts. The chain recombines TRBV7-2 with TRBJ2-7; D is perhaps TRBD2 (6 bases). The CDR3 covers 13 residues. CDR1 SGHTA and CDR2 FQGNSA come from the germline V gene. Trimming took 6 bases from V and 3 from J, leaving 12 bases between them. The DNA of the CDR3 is TGTGCCAGCAGTCCCACTAGCTTCTACGAGCAGTACTTC. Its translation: CASSPTSFYEQYF.

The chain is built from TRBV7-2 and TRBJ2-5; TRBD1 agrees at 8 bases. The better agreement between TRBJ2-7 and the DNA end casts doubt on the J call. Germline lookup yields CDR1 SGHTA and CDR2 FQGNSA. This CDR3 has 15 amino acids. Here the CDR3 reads CASSLTGTGQYEQYF. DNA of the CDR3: TGTGCCAGCAGCTTAACCGGGACAGGTCAATACGAGCAGTACTTC.

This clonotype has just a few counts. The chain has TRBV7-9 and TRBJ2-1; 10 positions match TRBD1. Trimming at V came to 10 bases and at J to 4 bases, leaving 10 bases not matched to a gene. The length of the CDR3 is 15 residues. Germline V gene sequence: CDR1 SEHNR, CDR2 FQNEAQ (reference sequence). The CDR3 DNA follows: TGTGCCATCGTAGCCGGGACAGGGGTATACAATGAGCAGTTCTTC. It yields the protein CAIVAGTGVYNEQFF.

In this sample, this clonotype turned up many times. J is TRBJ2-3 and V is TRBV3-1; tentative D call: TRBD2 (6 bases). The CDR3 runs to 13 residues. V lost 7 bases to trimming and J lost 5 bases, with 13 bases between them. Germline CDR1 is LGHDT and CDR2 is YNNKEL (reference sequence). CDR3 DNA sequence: TGTGCCAGCACTAACGGGAGAGGAGATACGCAGTATTTT. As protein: CASTNGRGDTQYF.

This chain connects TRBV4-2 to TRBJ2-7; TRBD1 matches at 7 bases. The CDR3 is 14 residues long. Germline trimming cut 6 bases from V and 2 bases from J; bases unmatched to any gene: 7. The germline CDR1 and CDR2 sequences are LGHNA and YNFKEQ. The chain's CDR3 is CASRLRQGPYEQYF. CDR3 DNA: TGTGCCAGCAGATTGAGACAGGGACCCTACGAGCAGTACTTC.

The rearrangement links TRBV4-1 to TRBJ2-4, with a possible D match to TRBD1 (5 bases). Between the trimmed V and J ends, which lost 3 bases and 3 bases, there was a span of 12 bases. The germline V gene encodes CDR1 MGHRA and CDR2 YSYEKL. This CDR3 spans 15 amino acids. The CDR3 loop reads CASSHLTGVKNIQYF. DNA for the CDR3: TGCGCCAGCAGCCACCTTACAGGAGTCAAAAACATTCAGTACTTC.

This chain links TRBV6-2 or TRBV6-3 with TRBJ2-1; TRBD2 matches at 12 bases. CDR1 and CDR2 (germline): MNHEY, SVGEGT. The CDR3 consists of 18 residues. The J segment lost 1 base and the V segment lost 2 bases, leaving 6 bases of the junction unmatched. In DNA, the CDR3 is TGTGCCAGCAGTTACGGGACTAGCGGGCGCTCGTCCTACAATGAGCAGTTCTTC. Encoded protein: CASSYGTSGRSSYNEQFF.

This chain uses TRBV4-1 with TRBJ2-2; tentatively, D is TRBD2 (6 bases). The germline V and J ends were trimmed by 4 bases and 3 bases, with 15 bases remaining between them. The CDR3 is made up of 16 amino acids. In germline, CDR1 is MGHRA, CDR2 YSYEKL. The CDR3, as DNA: TGCGCCAGCAGCCCGAGACTAGTGGTGTACACCGGGGAGCTGTTTTTT. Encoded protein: CASSPRLVVYTGELFF.

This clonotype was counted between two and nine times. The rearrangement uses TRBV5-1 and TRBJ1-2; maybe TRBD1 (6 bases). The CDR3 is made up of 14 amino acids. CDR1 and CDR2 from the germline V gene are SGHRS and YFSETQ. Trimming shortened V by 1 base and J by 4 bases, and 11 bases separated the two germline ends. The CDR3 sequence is CASSLSGGLYGYTF. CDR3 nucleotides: TGCGCCAGCAGCTTGTCGGGGGGCCTCTATGGCTACACCTTC.

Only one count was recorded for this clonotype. The CDR3 sequence: CASSSEMGYGYTF. In DNA, the CDR3 is TGTGCCAGCAGTTCCGAGATGGGTTATGGCTACACCTTC. The chain combines TRBV6-5 with TRBJ1-2; D unclear. CDR3 length equals 13 residues. The V and J ends lost 4 bases and 5 bases respectively, with 11 bases between them. CDR1 is MNHEY, CDR2 SVGAGI, per germline.

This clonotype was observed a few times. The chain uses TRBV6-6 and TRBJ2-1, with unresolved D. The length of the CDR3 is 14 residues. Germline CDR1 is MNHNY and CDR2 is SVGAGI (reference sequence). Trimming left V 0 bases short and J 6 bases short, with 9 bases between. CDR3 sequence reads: CASSYSNVPNEQFF. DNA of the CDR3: TGTGCCAGCAGTTACTCCAACGTCCCCAATGAGCAGTTCTTC.

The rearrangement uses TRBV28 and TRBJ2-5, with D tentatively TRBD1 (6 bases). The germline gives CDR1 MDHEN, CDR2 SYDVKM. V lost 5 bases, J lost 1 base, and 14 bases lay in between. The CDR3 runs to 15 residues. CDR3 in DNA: TGTGCCAGCAGTCCTCCCGGGACACCCCAAGAGACCCAGTACTTC. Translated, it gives CASSPPGTPQETQYF.

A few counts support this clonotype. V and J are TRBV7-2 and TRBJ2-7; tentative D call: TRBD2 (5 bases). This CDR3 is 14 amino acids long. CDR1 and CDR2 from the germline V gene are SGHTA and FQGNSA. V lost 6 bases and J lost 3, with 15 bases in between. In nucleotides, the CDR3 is TGTGCCAGCAGGACGGAACCGGAGGACTACGAGCAGTACTTC. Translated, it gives CASRTEPEDYEQYF. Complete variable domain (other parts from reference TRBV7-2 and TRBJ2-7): GAGVSQSPSNKVTEKGKDVELRCDPISGHTALYWYRQSLGQGLEFLIYFQGNSAPDKSGLPSDRFSAERTGGSVSTLTIQRTQQEDSAVYLCASRTEPEDYEQYFGPGTRLTVT.

For the CDR3, the DNA is TGTGCCAGCAGCGTAGAGAGCGGGAGAGTGAATGAGCAGTTCTTC. Translating it yields CASSVESGRVNEQFF. The V call is TRBV9, the J call TRBJ2-1; 8 nucleotides align to TRBD2. The CDR3 loop spans 15 amino acids. The junction had 6 bases not matched to a gene; V was cut back by 0 bases and J by 7 bases. CDR1 and CDR2 from the germline V gene are SGDLS and YYNGEE. Combining the CDR3 with reference TRBV9 and TRBJ2-1 gives the whole variable domain DSGVTQTPKHLITATGQRVTLRCSPRSGDLSVYWYQQSLDQGLQFLIQYYNGEERAKGNILERFSAQQFPDLHSELNLSSLELGDSALYFCASSVESGRVNEQFFGPGTRLTVL.

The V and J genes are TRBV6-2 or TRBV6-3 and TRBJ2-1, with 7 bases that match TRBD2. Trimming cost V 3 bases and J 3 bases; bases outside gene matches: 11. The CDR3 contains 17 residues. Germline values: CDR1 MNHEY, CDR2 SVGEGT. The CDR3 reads CASSYVSGLAVYNEQFF. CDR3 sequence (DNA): TGTGCCAGCAGTTATGTGTCAGGGCTAGCGGTCTACAATGAGCAGTTCTTC.

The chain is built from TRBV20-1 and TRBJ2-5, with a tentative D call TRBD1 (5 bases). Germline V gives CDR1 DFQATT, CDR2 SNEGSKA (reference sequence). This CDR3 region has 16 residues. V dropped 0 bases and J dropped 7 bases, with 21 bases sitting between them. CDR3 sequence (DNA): TGCAGTGCTAGAGATCCCCCCTCCGACAGTAGCCGGACCCAGTACTTC. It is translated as CSARDPPSDSSRTQYF.

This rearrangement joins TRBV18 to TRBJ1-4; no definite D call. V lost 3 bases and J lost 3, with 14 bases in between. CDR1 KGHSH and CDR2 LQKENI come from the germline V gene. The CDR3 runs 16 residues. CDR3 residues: CASSPPSAGANEKLFF. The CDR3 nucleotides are TGTGCCAGCTCACCTCCCTCTGCGGGTGCTAATGAAAAACTGTTTTTT.

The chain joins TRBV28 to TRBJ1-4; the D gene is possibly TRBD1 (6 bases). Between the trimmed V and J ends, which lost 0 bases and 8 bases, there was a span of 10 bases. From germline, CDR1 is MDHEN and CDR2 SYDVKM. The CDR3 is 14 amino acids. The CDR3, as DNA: TGTGCCAGCAGTTTATGGGACAGTTCGGAAAAACTGTTTTTT. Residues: CASSLWDSSEKLFF.

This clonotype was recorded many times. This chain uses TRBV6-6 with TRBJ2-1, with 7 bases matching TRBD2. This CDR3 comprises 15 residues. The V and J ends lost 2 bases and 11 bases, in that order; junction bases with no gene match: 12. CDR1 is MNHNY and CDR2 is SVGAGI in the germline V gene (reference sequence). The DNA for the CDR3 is TGTGCCAGCAGTTACGAGCTCACCGGGACTACTAAGCAGTTCTTC. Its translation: CASSYELTGTTKQFF.

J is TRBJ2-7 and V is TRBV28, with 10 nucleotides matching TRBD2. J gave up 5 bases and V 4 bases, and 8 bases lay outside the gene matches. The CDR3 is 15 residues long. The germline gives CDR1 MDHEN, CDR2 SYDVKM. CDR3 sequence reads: CASSSSSGRAHEQYF. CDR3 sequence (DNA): TGTGCCAGCAGTTCTTCTAGCGGGAGAGCCCACGAGCAGTACTTC. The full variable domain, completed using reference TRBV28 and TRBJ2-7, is DVKVTQSSRYLVKRTGEKVFLECVQDMDHENMFWYRQDPGLGLRLIYFSYDVKMKEKGDIPEGYSVSREKKERFSLILESASTNQTSMYLCASSSSSGRAHEQYFGPGTRLTVT.

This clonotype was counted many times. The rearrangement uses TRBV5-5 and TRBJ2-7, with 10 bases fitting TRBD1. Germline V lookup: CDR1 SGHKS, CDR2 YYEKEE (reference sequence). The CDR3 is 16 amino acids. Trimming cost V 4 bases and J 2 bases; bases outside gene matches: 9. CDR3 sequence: CASSRLPGQGPYEQYF. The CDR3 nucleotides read TGTGCCAGCAGCCGACTCCCGGGACAGGGGCCCTACGAGCAGTACTTC.

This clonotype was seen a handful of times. The CDR3, as DNA: TGTGCCAGCTCCGCCCCAACTAGCGGGAGGACCTACGAGCAGTACTTC. Its protein product is CASSAPTSGRTYEQYF. This chain connects TRBV27 to TRBJ2-7; 12 positions agree with TRBD2. The V gene's germline CDR1 is MNHEY and CDR2 SMNVEV (reference sequence). This CDR3 comprises 16 residues. The ends lost 8 bases at V and 2 bases at J; junction bases unmatched: 10.

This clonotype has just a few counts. CDR3 DNA sequence: TGCAGTGCTAGACCGGGGGTAGGGGTAGCAGATACGCAGTATTTT. This gives the protein CSARPGVGVADTQYF. This chain connects TRBV20-1 to TRBJ2-3; tentative D call: TRBD2 (6 bases). Germline CDR1 DFQATT, CDR2 SNEGSKA (reference sequence). Deletions cut 2 bases from V and 4 bases from J, with 16 bases between. The CDR3 consists of 15 residues.

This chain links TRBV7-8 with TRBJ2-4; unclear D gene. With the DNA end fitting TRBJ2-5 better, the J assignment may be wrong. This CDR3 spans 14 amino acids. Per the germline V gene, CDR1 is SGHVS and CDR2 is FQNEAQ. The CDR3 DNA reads TGTGCCAGCAGCTTAGCTTCACTAAAGGGGACCCAGTACTTC. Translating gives CASSLASLKGTQYF.